These 32 T cell receptor beta chains originate from one sample sequenced in a study of T cells in tuberculosis. As to time point: new active TB diagnosis, blood taken before or within 7 days of starting treatment. Assay: immunoSEQ multiplex PCR; the TCRdb copy retains only in-frame clones and omits some. The data contain tens of thousands of clones, less than 95% of them singletons. This specimen consisted of PBMCs, obtained at tuberculosis diagnosis. The origin of the receptors is an adult with tuberculosis.

The chain couples TRBV19 to TRBJ1-2; D may be TRBD1 (5 bases). V lost 8 bases and J 6 bases, leaving 22 bases between the germline ends. Per germline, CDR1 LNHDA and CDR2 SQIVND (reference sequence). This CDR3 comprises 15 residues. The CDR3 region is CASLRTWARVDGYTF. The CDR3 bases are TGTGCCAGTCTCAGAACGTGGGCCAGGGTTGATGGCTACACCTTC. Full variable domain (outside the CDR3, taken from reference TRBV19 and TRBJ1-2): DGGITQSPKYLFRKEGQNVTLSCEQNLNHDAMYWYRQDPGQGLRLIYYSQIVNDFQKGDIAEGYSVSREKKESFPLTVTSAQKNPTAFYLCASLRTWARVDGYTFGSGTRLTVV.

The chain carries TRBV11-3 and TRBJ1-6, with D possibly TRBD1 on 6 matching bases. Germline CDR1 reads SGHNT; CDR2 reads YENEEA. CDR3 length equals 13 residues. V dropped 5 bases and J dropped 6 bases, with 8 bases sitting between them. DNA of the CDR3: TGTGCCAGCAGCCCGGACAGTAATTCACCCCTCCACTTT. Protein sequence: CASSPDSNSPLHF.

This clone was observed once. In DNA, the CDR3 is TGCAGTGCTCGACTCCTTCACGAGCAGTACTTC. Its translation is CSARLLHEQYF. The chain has TRBV20-1 and TRBJ2-7, with unresolved D. The germline gives CDR1 DFQATT, CDR2 SNEGSKA (reference sequence). The CDR3 is 11 residues long. With 5 bases removed from V and 5 bases from J, the gap between germline ends came to 10 bases.

This clone was found once. The chain employs TRBV28 and TRBJ2-1; D is uncertain. Trimming cost V 2 bases and J 0 bases, with 5 bases left between them. Germline V gives CDR1 MDHEN, CDR2 SYDVKM. CDR3 length equals 14 residues. The CDR3: CASSLGGSYNEQFF. As DNA, the CDR3 is TGTGCCAGCAGTTTAGGCGGCTCCTACAATGAGCAGTTCTTC.

J is TRBJ1-3 and V is TRBV30; a weak D match, TRBD1 (6 bases). CDR1 and CDR2 (germline): GTSNPN, SVGIG (reference sequence). CDR3 length: 16 amino acids. V lost 0 bases and J 0 bases, leaving 12 bases between the germline ends. DNA of the CDR3: TGTGCCTGGAGTGTAACAGGGATGATCTCTGGAAACACCATATATTTT. Amino acid sequence: CAWSVTGMISGNTIYF. Together with reference TRBV30 and TRBJ1-3, the CDR3 gives the full variable domain: SQTIHQWPATLVQPVGSPLSLECTVEGTSNPNLYWYRQAAGRGLQLLFYSVGIGQISSEVPQNLSASRPQDRQFILSSKKLLLSDSGFYLCAWSVTGMISGNTIYFGEGSWLTVV.

V gene TRBV6-1 combines with J gene TRBJ2-1, with D possibly matching TRBD2 (6 bases). Trimming stripped 5 bases from V and 3 bases from J, with 14 bases between. Germline values: CDR1 MNHNS, CDR2 SASEGT. CDR3 size: 15 residues. The CDR3 DNA reads TGTGCCAGCAGTTGGGACGCGGGGAGCTACAATGAGCAGTTCTTC. Amino acid sequence: CASSWDAGSYNEQFF.

The chain links TRBV19 to TRBJ2-3, with 7 bases identical to TRBD1. The CDR3 length is 14 residues. Trimming took 4 bases from V and 1 from J; bases not matched to a gene: 2. Germline V gene sequence: CDR1 LNHDA, CDR2 SQIVND (reference sequence). Here the CDR3 reads CASSTQGGTDTQYF. The CDR3 DNA sequence: TGTGCCAGTAGTACCCAGGGGGGCACAGATACGCAGTATTTT.

This clone appeared a single time. The chain recombines TRBV27 with TRBJ1-4; D unclear. Germline V gives CDR1 MNHEY, CDR2 SMNVEV (reference sequence). V was shortened by 7 bases and J by 6 bases, with 18 bases between the two germline ends. This CDR3 is 15 amino acids long. Written as DNA, the CDR3 is TGTGCCAGCATGGTGAGGGCCCGCTTTGATGAAAAACTGTTTTTT. The encoded protein is CASMVRARFDEKLFF. The complete variable domain, with remaining parts taken from reference TRBV27 and TRBJ1-4, reads EAQVTQNPRYLITVTGKKLTVTCSQNMNHEYMSWYRQDPGLGLRQIYYSMNVEVTDKGDVPEGYKVSRKEKRNFPLILESPSPNQTSLYFCASMVRARFDEKLFFGSGTQLSVL.

The genes are TRBV18 and TRBJ2-6; D perhaps matches TRBD2 (5 bases). Germline CDR1 KGHSH, CDR2 LQKENI. The CDR3 totals 15 residues. The V and J ends lost 1 base and 2 bases respectively, with 6 bases between them. The DNA of the CDR3 is TGTGCCAGCTCACCACGGGAGACTGGGGCCAACGTCCTGACTTTC. Translated, it gives CASSPRETGANVLTF.

This chain joins TRBV11-1 and TRBJ2-3; D is unresolved. Trimming took 8 bases from V and 7 from J, leaving 19 bases between them. The CDR3 extends over 14 amino acids. Per the germline V gene, CDR1 is SGHAT and CDR2 is FQDESV (reference sequence). For the CDR3, the DNA is TGTGCCAGCGACGCGGCGGAGCAGCCATATACGCAGTATTTT. It translates to CASDAAEQPYTQYF.

The genes are TRBV11-3 and TRBJ2-3, with 7 bases that match TRBD1. V lost 3 bases to trimming and J lost 3 bases; unmatched junction nucleotides: 6. The CDR3 is made up of 15 amino acids. Germline assignment: CDR1 SGHNT and CDR2 YENEEA. Here the CDR3 DNA reads TGTGCCAGCAGCTTGGGACAGAGAATTACAGATACGCAGTATTTT. It translates to CASSLGQRITDTQYF.

This chain connects TRBV6-1 to TRBJ2-3; D gene unclear. Germline V gene data show CDR1 as MNHNS and CDR2 as SASEGT. This CDR3 has 11 amino acids. Trimming pared 2 bases from V and 6 bases from J, leaving 3 bases between. The CDR3 loop is CASSESDTQYF. The CDR3 DNA is TGTGCCAGCAGTGAATCGGATACGCAGTATTTT.

The chain combines TRBV2 with TRBJ2-2; no firm D call. Germline loops: CDR1 SNHLY, CDR2 FYNNEI. The CDR3 is made up of 15 amino acids. V lost 4 bases, J lost 4 bases, and 13 bases lay in between. The CDR3 DNA sequence: TGTGCCAGCAGTGCTGCCATACCGGGCACCGGGGAGCTGTTTTTT. This gives the protein CASSAAIPGTGELFF.

J is TRBJ2-5 and V is TRBV5-5, with TRBD1 matching over 8 bases. Germline assignment: CDR1 SGHKS and CDR2 YYEKEE (reference sequence). The V and J ends lost 7 bases and 1 base, in that order; junction bases with no gene match: 3. The CDR3 has 13 residues. The CDR3 DNA reads TGTGCCAGCCGTGGGACAGGCCAAGAGACCCAGTACTTC. It codes for CASRGTGQETQYF.

The chain is built from TRBV11-2 and TRBJ1-3; 9 positions match TRBD1. The V gene end was trimmed by 4 bases and the J gene end by 2 bases; junction bases not matched to a gene: 6. The CDR3 length is 16 residues. Germline V gene sequence: CDR1 SGHAT, CDR2 FQNNGV. In nucleotides, the CDR3 is TGTGCCAGCAGCTACTCGGGGACAGGGACTGGAAACACCATATATTTT. This gives the protein CASSYSGTGTGNTIYF.

The V gene is TRBV18, the J gene TRBJ2-3; maybe TRBD1 (5 bases). V lost 4 bases and J lost 0, with 14 bases in between. The germline CDR1 and CDR2 sequences are KGHSH and LQKENI. The CDR3 sequence is 16 residues long. CDR3 DNA sequence: TGTGCCAGCTCACGATTCCACAGGTCTAGCACAGATACGCAGTATTTT. It codes for CASSRFHRSSTDTQYF.

This clone was counted between two and nine times. The chain links TRBV5-1 to TRBJ2-1; the D is unclear. Germline CDR1 SGHRS, CDR2 YFSETQ. The CDR3 loop spans 13 amino acids. Between the trimmed V and J ends, which lost 6 bases and 7 bases, there was a span of 14 bases. In DNA, the CDR3 is TGCGCCAGCACCATTGAATCCGGGAATGAGCAGTTCTTC. This gives the protein CASTIESGNEQFF.

The gene calls are TRBV30 and TRBJ2-3, with a possible D match to TRBD2 (6 bases). Germline V lookup: CDR1 GTSNPN, CDR2 SVGIG (reference sequence). The CDR3 is made up of 14 amino acids. The V end was cut by 1 base, the J end by 4 bases, with 12 bases between. The CDR3 loop reads CAWSGLTGADTQYF. The CDR3, as DNA: TGTGCCTGGAGTGGACTAACGGGGGCAGATACGCAGTATTTT.

This sequence joins TRBV6-6 and TRBJ2-1; tentatively, D is TRBD1 (6 bases). This CDR3 contains 14 residues. V lost 5 bases to trimming and J lost 6 bases, with 14 bases between them. CDR1 and CDR2 (germline): MNHNY, SVGAGI (reference sequence). The CDR3 coding sequence is TGTGCCAGCAGTCAGGGACACACATCCAATGAGCAGTTCTTC. Translation: CASSQGHTSNEQFF.

This clone was picked up one time. The CDR3 loop is CASISPMDNLYNEQFF. The CDR3 bases are TGTGCCAGCATCTCTCCAATGGACAACCTATACAATGAGCAGTTCTTC. The chain employs TRBV7-2 and TRBJ2-1; D perhaps matches TRBD1 (5 bases). Germline CDR1 is SGHTA and CDR2 is FQGNSA. V dropped 7 bases and J dropped 4 bases, with 20 bases sitting between them. The CDR3 totals 16 residues.

The V and J genes are TRBV27 and TRBJ2-1; possibly TRBD2 for D (6 bases). V lost 6 bases and J lost 4, with 19 bases in between. From germline, CDR1 is MNHEY and CDR2 SMNVEV (reference sequence). This CDR3 has 16 residues. The DNA of the CDR3 is TGTGCCAGCAGGGGGACCCTCGAGCGGGTTTACAATGAGCAGTTCTTC. Encoded protein: CASRGTLERVYNEQFF.

The J gene is TRBJ2-5, the V gene TRBV5-8; 11 bases align to TRBD2. In germline, CDR1 is SGHTS, CDR2 YDEGEE. V lost 5 bases and J lost 2; bases outside the gene matches: 5. The CDR3 has 15 amino acids. CDR3 nucleotides: TGTGCCAGCAGTATAGGGACTAGCGGTCAAGAGACCCAGTACTTC. Protein product: CASSIGTSGQETQYF.

The CDR3 DNA is TGTGCCAGCAGCTTATCGACAGTGATTGAAAAACTGTTTTTT. Translating it yields CASSLSTVIEKLFF. The chain has TRBV7-8 and TRBJ1-4; the D gene is possibly TRBD1 (5 bases). V lost 2 bases and J 7 bases, leaving 11 bases between the germline ends. The CDR3 is 14 residues long. The V gene's germline CDR1 is SGHVS and CDR2 FQNEAQ.

The V call is TRBV18, the J call TRBJ2-7; D unresolved. The CDR3 length is 14 residues. The V end was cut by 2 bases, the J end by 3 bases, with 11 bases between. CDR1 is KGHSH and CDR2 is LQKENI in the germline V gene. The CDR3 reads CASSPVGQFYEQYF. CDR3 nucleotides: TGTGCCAGCTCACCAGTTGGGCAGTTCTACGAGCAGTACTTC.

The rearrangement uses TRBV6-1 and TRBJ1-1; no clear D. Deletions cut 3 bases from V and 11 bases from J, with 13 bases between. The CDR3 length is 12 residues. The germline gives CDR1 MNHNS, CDR2 SASEGT. For the CDR3, the DNA is TGTGCCAGCAGTGAGGTTAGGAGGGCGGCTTTCTTT. Amino acids: CASSEVRRAAFF.

The chain combines TRBV29-1 with TRBJ2-3, with 8 bases aligning to TRBD1. The V and J ends lost 5 bases and 2 bases, in that order; junction bases with no gene match: 9. CDR1 and CDR2 from the germline V gene are SQVTM and ANQGSEA. The CDR3 contains 15 residues. CDR3 sequence reads: CSVYARTGYTDTQYF. The CDR3 DNA follows: TGCAGCGTTTATGCCCGGACAGGGTACACAGATACGCAGTATTTT.

This chain joins TRBV5-4 and TRBJ2-5; 15 bases map to TRBD2. Per the germline V gene, CDR1 is SGHNT and CDR2 is YYREEE (reference sequence). The length of the CDR3 is 18 residues. V lost 4 bases to trimming and J lost 2 bases; unmatched junction nucleotides: 9. CDR3 sequence reads: CASSGGTSGGRRQETQYF. CDR3 nucleotides: TGTGCCAGCAGCGGCGGGACTAGCGGGGGGCGCCGTCAAGAGACCCAGTACTTC.

The gene calls are TRBV29-1 and TRBJ2-7; possibly TRBD1 for D (5 bases). V shed 4 bases and J shed 1 base, with 11 bases lying between them. This CDR3 has 13 residues. CDR1 and CDR2 (germline): SQVTM, ANQGSEA. The CDR3 protein is CSVGAGLSYEQYF. CDR3 in DNA: TGCAGCGTTGGGGCAGGGCTATCCTACGAGCAGTACTTC.

The chain employs TRBV29-1 and TRBJ2-1; the D is unclear. This CDR3 has 13 residues. CDR1 is SQVTM, CDR2 ANQGSEA, per germline. Trimming took 4 bases from V and 4 from J, leaving 11 bases between them. CDR3 DNA: TGCAGCGTTGCGGGTGGAAGGTACAATGAGCAGTTCTTC. Translating gives CSVAGGRYNEQFF.

The genes are TRBV28 and TRBJ2-7, with 10 bases lining up with TRBD2. Germline lookup yields CDR1 MDHEN and CDR2 SYDVKM. The CDR3 is made up of 15 amino acids. With V trimmed by 6 bases and J by 2 bases, 7 bases remained unmatched. CDR3 residues: CASSPGTSDAYEQYF. Written as DNA, the CDR3 is TGTGCCAGCAGCCCTGGGACTAGCGATGCCTACGAGCAGTACTTC.

The chain combines TRBV19 with TRBJ1-6; D possibly corresponds to TRBD1 (5 bases). With 5 bases removed from V and 6 bases from J, the gap between germline ends came to 11 bases. CDR3 size: 14 residues. The V gene's germline CDR1 is LNHDA and CDR2 SQIVND (reference sequence). CDR3 in DNA: TGTGCCAGTAGTTCGGAAAGGGGTAATTCACCCCTCCACTTT. This encodes CASSSERGNSPLHF.

V gene TRBV6-1 combines with J gene TRBJ1-2; 12 bases line up with TRBD1. Losses at the gene ends were 6 bases for V and 4 bases for J; bases not matched to a gene: 6. The CDR3 consists of 15 residues. Germline V gives CDR1 MNHNS, CDR2 SASEGT. CDR3 in DNA: TGTGCCAGCAGGGGGGACAGGGGGCGGTCCTATGGCTACACCTTC. As protein: CASRGDRGRSYGYTF.